The 24 T cell receptor beta chains presented below share a single source sample, sequenced in a study of identical twins. TCRdb used MiXCR to reprocess the 5' RACE reads, holding one entry per CDR3 protein. The table has about 720,000 distinct CDR3 sequences, 8.5% to 9.5% seen once; the top ten hold approximately 0.89%. These data were also reused for a study on yellow fever vaccine responses in identical twins.

Sequencing was performed on PBMCs. These receptors were obtained from a woman under 30 in good health.

This clonotype was counted ten times or more. The rearrangement joins TRBV29-1 to TRBJ2-1; 8 bases match TRBD1. In germline, CDR1 is SQVTM, CDR2 ANQGSEA. This CDR3 is 13 amino acids long. The J segment lost 6 bases and the V segment lost 8 bases, leaving 9 bases of the junction unmatched. Written as DNA, the CDR3 is TGCAGCATACAGGGGGTGGGACGCAATGAGCAGTTCTTC. Residues: CSIQGVGRNEQFF.

The rearrangement uses TRBV7-6 and TRBJ2-7; D is unclear. The germline CDR1 and CDR2 sequences are SGHVS and FNYEAQ. Trimming cost V 5 bases and J 4 bases, with 21 bases left between them. The CDR3 totals 16 residues. The CDR3 loop reads CASSKRAQAGTYEQYF. CDR3 coding DNA: TGTGCCAGCAGCAAAAGGGCCCAGGCCGGCACATACGAGCAGTACTTC.

This clonotype was recorded a few times. The J gene is TRBJ2-1, the V gene TRBV28; 8 positions agree with TRBD2. Germline V gene data show CDR1 as MDHEN and CDR2 as SYDVKM. The CDR3 contains 15 residues. J was trimmed by 7 bases and V by 6 bases; bases with no gene match: 11. The CDR3 DNA sequence: TGTGCCAGCAGGGATCCGGGACTAGGGGGGAATGAGCAGTTCTTC. Translated, it gives CASRDPGLGGNEQFF.

This clonotype was seen more than once but under ten times. This chain uses TRBV15 with TRBJ2-7; the D gene is possibly TRBD2 (6 bases). The CDR3 length is 16 residues. The V and J ends lost 0 bases and 5 bases respectively, with 17 bases between them. CDR1 and CDR2 from the germline V gene are LNHNV and YYDKDF (reference sequence). The CDR3 DNA is TGTGCCACCAGCAGAGATGCGGGGTCCATAGGTAACGAGCAGTACTTC. Amino acids: CATSRDAGSIGNEQYF.

The chain links TRBV6-1 to TRBJ1-1; 7 bases match TRBD1. The CDR3 covers 15 residues. The J segment lost 1 base and the V segment lost 8 bases, leaving 10 bases of the junction unmatched. The germline V gene has CDR1 MNHNS and CDR2 SASEGT. The CDR3: CASRTPGQPNTEAFF. The CDR3 DNA sequence: TGTGCCAGCCGAACTCCGGGACAGCCGAACACTGAAGCTTTCTTT.

This clonotype showed up just a few times. The rearrangement links TRBV3-1 to TRBJ2-2, with 9 bases matching TRBD2. J gave up 6 bases and V 1 base, and 15 bases lay outside the gene matches. The germline V gene encodes CDR1 LGHDT and CDR2 YNNKEL (reference sequence). The CDR3 totals 19 residues. CDR3 loop: CASSQVVRPLAGGPGELFF. The CDR3 bases are TGTGCCAGCAGCCAAGTTGTTAGACCTTTGGCGGGAGGGCCCGGGGAGCTGTTTTTT.

This clonotype has a count of ten or more. The genes are TRBV6-5 and TRBJ2-7; D perhaps matches TRBD1 (5 bases). The CDR3 is made up of 17 amino acids. V was trimmed by 2 bases and J by 6 bases, leaving 23 bases between them. Germline loops: CDR1 MNHEY, CDR2 SVGAGI. The CDR3, as DNA: TGTGCCAGCAGTTACGGGGCACCAACCGGGTTGGAGAGCGAGCAGTACTTC. Its protein is CASSYGAPTGLESEQYF.

The CDR3 spells CASGRRAAKNIQYF. The CDR3 nucleotides read TGTGCCAGCGGGCGGCGGGCTGCCAAAAACATTCAGTACTTC. V is TRBV7-9 and J is TRBJ2-4; D might be TRBD2 (5 bases). CDR3 size: 14 residues. The V gene lost 8 bases and the J gene lost 1 base, with 12 bases spanning the gap. From germline, CDR1 is SEHNR and CDR2 FQNEAQ (reference sequence).

The rearrangement uses TRBV12-3 or TRBV12-4 and TRBJ1-1; a possible D gene is TRBD1 (5 bases). V was pared by 8 bases and J by 2 bases, with 15 bases between. This CDR3 has 14 amino acids. The CDR3 spells CASQRGRSNTEAFF. For the CDR3, the DNA is TGTGCCAGCCAACGGGGACGGAGCAACACTGAAGCTTTCTTT.

This rearrangement joins TRBV29-1 to TRBJ1-1; no firm D call. This CDR3 is built from 12 residues. Germline loops: CDR1 SQVTM, CDR2 ANQGSEA. Between the trimmed V and J ends, which lost 0 bases and 11 bases, there was a span of 13 bases. The CDR3 region is CSVEDLVLEAFF. CDR3 DNA: TGCAGCGTTGAAGATCTGGTTTTAGAGGCTTTCTTT.

This chain uses TRBV6-1 with TRBJ1-2, with 8 nucleotides matching TRBD1. The CDR3 runs to 15 residues. CDR1 is MNHNS and CDR2 is SASEGT in the germline V gene. V trimming: 5 bases; J trimming: 3 bases; junction bases outside the gene matches: 8. CDR3 bases: TGTGCCAGCAGTCAGGGAACAGGGGGACACTATGGCTACACCTTC. Amino acid sequence: CASSQGTGGHYGYTF.

V and J are TRBV27 and TRBJ1-5; D gene uncertain. CDR3 size: 17 residues. Trimming pared 5 bases from V and 4 bases from J, leaving 21 bases between. Per germline, CDR1 MNHEY and CDR2 SMNVEV (reference sequence). The CDR3 protein is CASSPLISAGSNQPQHF. The CDR3 nucleotides are TGTGCCAGCAGTCCCCTAATTTCCGCGGGATCAAATCAGCCCCAGCATTTT.

This sequence joins TRBV6-1 and TRBJ2-1; the D is unclear. Germline values: CDR1 MNHNS, CDR2 SASEGT. The V end was cut by 5 bases, the J end by 12 bases, with 11 bases between. CDR3 length equals 11 residues. CDR3 residues: CASSLFGGQFF. The CDR3 nucleotides are TGTGCCAGCAGTTTGTTCGGTGGGCAGTTCTTC.

This clonotype appeared a few times. The V gene is TRBV7-8, the J gene TRBJ2-1; D is tentatively TRBD1 or TRBD2 (6 bases each). V shed 1 base and J shed 6 bases, with 13 bases lying between them. The germline V gene encodes CDR1 SGHVS and CDR2 FQNEAQ. The CDR3 sequence is 15 residues long. The CDR3: CASSLDGGLGNEQFF. The DNA of the CDR3 is TGTGCCAGCAGCTTAGATGGGGGGCTCGGCAATGAGCAGTTCTTC.

This clonotype was counted only a few times. This rearrangement joins TRBV20-1 to TRBJ2-1; 7 bases match TRBD1. This CDR3 region has 13 residues. The germline CDR1 and CDR2 sequences are DFQATT and SNEGSKA (reference sequence). CDR3 sequence reads: CRGRDSSYNEQFF. CDR3 nucleotides: TGCAGGGGCCGGGACAGCTCCTACAATGAGCAGTTCTTC.

This clonotype has more than one count but fewer than ten. CDR3 protein: CASSLTSSPETQYF. DNA of the CDR3: TGTGCCAGCAGCTTGACTAGTTCCCCAGAGACCCAGTACTTC. The J gene is TRBJ2-5, the V gene TRBV5-6, with D perhaps matching TRBD2 (5 bases). The V end lost 1 base, the J end lost 4 bases, and 11 bases lay between the germline ends. The CDR3 consists of 14 residues. Germline CDR1 is SGHDT and CDR2 is YYEEEE.

The chain couples TRBV20-1 to TRBJ2-4; D ambiguous. Trimming cost V 5 bases and J 8 bases, with 7 bases left between them. This CDR3 has 10 residues. Germline V gene lookup returns CDR1 DFQATT and CDR2 SNEGSKA (reference sequence). CDR3 loop: CSAGVDIQYF. DNA of the CDR3: TGCAGTGCTGGAGTGGACATTCAGTACTTC.

The V and J genes are TRBV25-1 and TRBJ2-1; D is possibly TRBD2 (5 bases). Germline V CDR1 and CDR2: MGHDK, SYGVNS. V dropped 8 bases and J dropped 2 bases, with 10 bases sitting between them. The CDR3 contains 13 residues. For the CDR3, the DNA is TGTGCCAGCGAGCGGCAGACCTACAATGAGCAGTTCTTC. Protein: CASERQTYNEQFF.

This clonotype was counted a few times. The J gene is TRBJ1-2, the V gene TRBV6-5; D is perhaps TRBD1 (6 bases). The CDR3 has 14 residues. Trimming left V 2 bases short and J 7 bases short, with 14 bases between. Germline V lookup: CDR1 MNHEY, CDR2 SVGAGI. The CDR3 sequence: CASSYDRIPGGYTF. CDR3 DNA: TGTGCCAGCAGTTACGACAGGATCCCGGGTGGCTACACCTTC.

The chain employs TRBV7-2 and TRBJ2-3; no reliable D call. The CDR3 contains 14 residues. Germline V lookup: CDR1 SGHTA, CDR2 FQGNSA. With 5 bases removed from V and 2 bases from J, the gap between germline ends came to 11 bases. CDR3 DNA: TGTGCCAGCAGCCAGAGGCGCATCACAGATACGCAGTATTTT. Translating gives CASSQRRITDTQYF.

The chain joins TRBV10-3 to TRBJ2-7, with D possibly TRBD2 on 6 matching bases. Trimming stripped 8 bases from V and 3 bases from J, with 11 bases between. The CDR3 runs 12 residues. The germline V gene has CDR1 ENHRY and CDR2 SYGVKD. CDR3 bases: TGTGCCATCGGGGCGGGGAACTACGAGCAGTACTTC. It is translated as CAIGAGNYEQYF.

This clonotype was picked up many times. The chain links TRBV12-3 or TRBV12-4 to TRBJ1-2, with 9 positions matching TRBD1. J lost 3 bases, V lost 6 bases, and 8 bases had no gene match. The CDR3 is made up of 15 amino acids. The CDR3 loop reads CASSQDRGDYYGYTF. Here the CDR3 DNA reads TGTGCCAGCAGCCAGGACAGGGGCGATTACTATGGCTACACCTTC.

In its sample, this clonotype was seen many times. V and J are TRBV6-2 or TRBV6-3 and TRBJ1-1; maybe TRBD1 (5 bases). Germline values: CDR1 MNHEY, CDR2 SVGEGT. V lost 0 bases to trimming and J lost 5 bases, with 7 bases between them. The CDR3 has 13 residues. The CDR3 sequence is CASSYSGGTEAFF. The DNA for the CDR3 is TGTGCCAGCAGTTACTCCGGGGGGACTGAAGCTTTCTTT.

In its sample, this clonotype was seen a few times. The rearrangement joins TRBV15 to TRBJ2-1, with 8 positions matching TRBD1. Germline lookup yields CDR1 LNHNV and CDR2 YYDKDF (reference sequence). The CDR3 is 14 amino acids. The V gene end was trimmed by 0 bases and the J gene end by 5 bases; junction bases not matched to a gene: 0. The CDR3 DNA reads as TGTGCCACCAGCAGAGAGGACAGGGACAATGAGCAGTTCTTC. This gives the protein CATSREDRDNEQFF.